The rows below give T cell receptor beta chains drawn from one sample of a study of T cell responses to AZD1222 COVID-19 vaccine. Generated by immunoSEQ multiplex PCR, the TCRdb table keeps only in-frame clones and is missing some. The table lists around 190,000 clones, 80% to 90% of them singletons. This sample comprised peripheral blood, obtained 28 days after the second AZD1222 dose. These receptors were obtained from an adult who received the AZD1222 COVID-19 vaccine. Both conserved end residues are part of each CDR3. D genes are given only for firm matches. Size is stated for part of the rows, as once, few or many counts, or as a class when the clone is expanded.

CDR3 | DNA | D | V | length | size | J
CATSRDPSGAYNEQFF | TGTGCCACCAGCAGAGACCCTAGCGGGGCTTACAATGAGCAGTTCTTC | TRBD2 | TRBV15 | 16 | . | TRBJ2-1
CASSQRGAETQYF | TGTGCCAGCAGCCAAAGGGGGGCAGAGACCCAGTACTTC | . | TRBV3-1/TRBV3-2 | 13 | . | TRBJ2-5
CASSDSGLFSYEQYF | TGTGCCAGCAGTGATAGCGGGCTGTTCTCCTACGAGCAGTACTTC | TRBD2 | TRBV2 | 15 | . | TRBJ2-7
CASRRGEGNEQFF | TGCGCCAGCAGACGTGGAGAGGGAAATGAGCAGTTCTTC | . | TRBV5-1 | 13 | . | TRBJ2-1
CASSYRTSGPTYEQYF | TGTGCCAGCAGCTATCGAACTAGCGGACCTACCTACGAGCAGTACTTC | TRBD2 | TRBV5-6 | 16 | . | TRBJ2-7
CASSYAGTDYEGYTF | TGCGCCAGCAGCTACGCCGGGACGGACTATGAAGGCTACACCTTC | . | TRBV5-1 | 15 | . | TRBJ1-2
CASSLPAKGEKLFF | TGTGCCAGCTCACTACCAGCAAAGGGGGAAAAACTGTTTTTT | . | TRBV18 | 14 | few | TRBJ1-4
CASSAPPFVKGEDF | TGTGCCAGCAGTGCCCCGCCGTTTGTAAAGGGTGAGGATTTT | . | TRBV28 | 14 | . | TRBJ2-3
CASSASQPPGTEAFF | TGCGCCAGCAGCGCTTCACAGCCACCGGGGACTGAAGCTTTCTTT | . | TRBV5-1 | 15 | . | TRBJ1-1
CASSLHRGQYYEQYF | TGTGCCAGTAGTTTGCACAGGGGTCAGTACTACGAGCAGTACTTC | TRBD1 | TRBV19 | 15 | . | TRBJ2-7
CASSLGGSNQPQHF | TGTGCCAGTAGTCTGGGGGGAAGCAATCAGCCCCAGCATTTT | . | TRBV19 | 14 | . | TRBJ1-5
CASTRAGLANYNEQFF | TGTGCCAGTACCCGGGCGGGACTAGCGAACTACAATGAGCAGTTCTTC | TRBD2 | TRBV19 | 16 | . | TRBJ2-1
CASSPRRGTGYNEQFF | TGTGCCAGCTCACCGCGCCGAGGGACAGGTTACAATGAGCAGTTCTTC | TRBD1 | TRBV18 | 16 | . | TRBJ2-1
CASSEWGQGHGELFF | TGTGCCAGCAGTGAATGGGGACAGGGCCACGGGGAGCTGTTTTTT | TRBD1 | TRBV6-1 | 15 | few | TRBJ2-2
CASKRDTEAFF | TGCGCCAGCAAGAGAGACACTGAAGCTTTCTTT | . | TRBV5-1 | 11 | . | TRBJ1-1
CASSQGPGSETQYF | TGTGCCAGCAGCCAAGGTCCGGGCTCGGAGACCCAGTACTTC | . | TRBV3-1/TRBV3-2 | 14 | few | TRBJ2-5
CASSLVPGQGPQETQYF | TGCGCCAGCAGCTTGGTTCCGGGACAGGGGCCCCAAGAGACCCAGTACTTC | TRBD1 | TRBV5-1 | 17 | . | TRBJ2-5
CASREGGENSGNTIYF | TGTGCCAGCAGAGAGGGGGGGGAGAACTCTGGAAACACCATATATTTT | . | TRBV7-6 | 16 | . | TRBJ1-3
CASSLAGGGNYGYTF | TGTGCCAGCAGCTTAGCCGGCGGGGGCAACTATGGCTACACCTTC | . | TRBV11-1 | 15 | . | TRBJ1-2
CASSQTVGNTIYF | TGTGCCAGCAGCCAGACAGTTGGAAACACCATATATTTT | . | TRBV3-1/TRBV3-2 | 13 | . | TRBJ1-3
CASRGSGPTYNEQFF | TGCGCCAGCAGAGGATCGGGGCCGACCTACAATGAGCAGTTCTTC | . | TRBV5-1 | 15 | . | TRBJ2-1
CASSSGLQPLHF | TGTGCCAGCAGTTCGGGACTCCAACCCCTCCACTTT | . | TRBV6-5 | 12 | . | TRBJ1-6
CASSLEQGAYEQYF | TGTGCCAGCAGTTTGGAACAGGGGGCTTACGAGCAGTACTTC | TRBD1 | TRBV27 | 14 | few | TRBJ2-7
CASRPPAPSDTQYF | TGTGCCAGCAGGCCCCCAGCACCGTCGGATACGCAGTATTTT | . | TRBV2 | 14 | . | TRBJ2-3
CASSMWDRGLNEQFF | TGTGCCAGCAGTATGTGGGACAGGGGGCTTAATGAGCAGTTCTTC | TRBD1 | TRBV27 | 15 | . | TRBJ2-1
CAISDGLETQYF | TGTGCCATCAGTGATGGTCTAGAGACCCAGTACTTC | . | TRBV10-3 | 12 | . | TRBJ2-5
CASSQLSNYGYTF | TGTGCCAGCAGTCAACTCTCTAACTATGGCTACACCTTC | . | TRBV12-3/TRBV12-4 | 13 | once | TRBJ1-2
CAWSTTGGNFNQPQHF | TGTGCCTGGAGTACTACAGGGGGTAATTTCAATCAGCCCCAGCATTTT | TRBD1 | TRBV30 | 16 | few | TRBJ1-5
CASSDSTGGLEPQHF | TGTGCCAGCAGTGACTCGACAGGGGGGCTAGAGCCCCAGCATTTT | TRBD1 | TRBV2 | 15 | . | TRBJ1-5
CASSLRRGGANEQFF | TGTGCCAGCAGCCTCCGTCGCGGGGGGGCTAACGAGCAGTTCTTC | TRBD2 | TRBV6-6 | 15 | . | TRBJ2-1
CASSLIRGGTEAFF | TGTGCCAGCAGTTTGATCAGGGGCGGAACTGAAGCTTTCTTT | . | TRBV28 | 14 | once | TRBJ1-1
CAWSVPGGDTIYF | TGTGCCTGGAGTGTACCTGGGGGGGACACCATATATTTT | . | TRBV30 | 13 | . | TRBJ1-3
CASSSQILDRGLGYTF | TGTGCCAGCAGTTCCCAAATTCTGGACAGGGGGCTGGGCTACACCTTC | TRBD1 | TRBV6-2/TRBV6-3 | 16 | . | TRBJ1-2
CASSILGQGDEQFF | TGTGCCAGTAGTATACTGGGACAGGGCGATGAGCAGTTCTTC | TRBD1 | TRBV19 | 14 | . | TRBJ2-1
CASSDGRVSYEQYF | TGTGCCAGCAGTGACGGGAGGGTCTCCTACGAGCAGTACTTC | TRBD2 | TRBV28 | 14 | . | TRBJ2-7
CASSSGGSSYEQYF | TGCGCCAGCAGCTCAGGAGGGAGCTCCTACGAGCAGTACTTC | . | TRBV5-1 | 14 | . | TRBJ2-7
CASSKGRTGAGQPQHF | TGTGCCAGCAGCAAAGGTAGGACAGGGGCTGGTCAGCCCCAGCATTTT | . | TRBV21-1 | 16 | once | TRBJ1-5
CASSSGGTGEETQYF | TGTGCCAGCAGCTCGGGAGGGACAGGGGAAGAGACCCAGTACTTC | TRBD1 | TRBV11-3 | 15 | . | TRBJ2-5
CASSIWVNTEAFF | TGTGCCAGCAGTATTTGGGTGAACACTGAAGCTTTCTTT | . | TRBV28 | 13 | . | TRBJ1-1
CASSSGTIHQYEQYF | TGTGCCAGCAGCTCCGGGACTATCCATCAATACGAGCAGTACTTC | TRBD2 | TRBV7-9 | 15 | . | TRBJ2-7
CASRQTGGADNEQFF | TGTGCCAGCAGGCAAACAGGGGGCGCTGACAATGAGCAGTTCTTC | TRBD1 | TRBV5-6 | 15 | few | TRBJ2-1
CASSPPAGAGSGANVLTF | TGTGCCAGCTCACCCCCAGCAGGGGCAGGCTCTGGGGCCAACGTCCTGACTTTC | . | TRBV18 | 18 | once | TRBJ2-6
CASSARGDNSPLHF | TGTGCCAGCAGCGCGCGGGGAGATAATTCACCCCTCCACTTT | . | TRBV9 | 14 | . | TRBJ1-6
CASSGPSKADELYKPSGRYF | TGTGCCAGCAGCGGACCCTCGAAGGCAGACGAACTTTATAAACCTTCGGGTCGGTACTTC | . | TRBV9 | 20 | . | TRBJ2-7
CAFPTGEYGYTF | TGTGCCTTTCCGACAGGGGAGTATGGCTACACCTTC | TRBD1 | TRBV30 | 12 | once | TRBJ1-2
CASSLGHLTALEKLFF | TGTGCCAGCAGCTTAGGGCACCTGACAGCTCTTGAAAAACTGTTTTTT | . | TRBV7-9 | 16 | . | TRBJ1-4
CASSQMVRALYGYTF | TGTGCCAGCAGCCAGATGGTTCGGGCCCTCTATGGCTACACCTTC | . | TRBV11-3 | 15 | . | TRBJ1-2
CASSSGRESQPQHF | TGTGCCAGTAGCTCTGGGAGGGAGTCTCAGCCCCAGCATTTT | . | TRBV19 | 14 | . | TRBJ1-5
CASSLGLPLTDTQYF | TGCGCCAGCAGCTTGGGACTACCCCTGACAGATACGCAGTATTTT | TRBD2 | TRBV4-1 | 15 | . | TRBJ2-3
CASSSRTAGYTF | TGTGCCAGCAGTTCACGGACTGCTGGCTACACCTTC | . | TRBV12-3/TRBV12-4 | 12 | . | TRBJ1-2
CASRGDRELYGYTF | TGTGCCAGCAGGGGAGACAGGGAATTGTATGGCTACACCTTC | TRBD1 | TRBV2 | 14 | . | TRBJ1-2
CASSVEGTGGNSPLHF | TGTGCCAGCAGCGTAGAAGGGACAGGGGGAAATTCACCCCTCCACTTT | TRBD1 | TRBV9 | 16 | . | TRBJ1-6
CASSLAGTPGGYTF | TGTGCCAGCAGCTTAGCCGGGACGCCCGGTGGCTACACCTTC | . | TRBV11-1 | 14 | . | TRBJ1-2
CASSQALLGTQYF | TGTGCCAGCAGCCAAGCCCTTCTCGGTACGCAGTATTTT | . | TRBV14 | 13 | . | TRBJ2-3